This T cell receptor beta chain was observed in a study of patients and donors after allogeneic stem cell transplantation. TCRdb used MiXCR to reprocess the RT-PCR reads, holding one entry per CDR3 protein. In the table there are 50,000 to 60,000 distinct CDR3 sequences, roughly 14% of which are singletons. Germline V lookup: CDR1 LGHDT, CDR2 YNNKEL (reference sequence). V was pared by 4 bases and J by 5 bases, with 12 bases between. This CDR3 spans 14 amino acids. The sequenced material came from blood, either unsorted or a sorted T cell fraction (not recorded which). The chain uses TRBV3-1 and TRBJ2-1; maybe TRBD1 (6 bases). This sequence was found in a human donor who was either an allogeneic HSCT recipient or a stem cell or donor lymphocyte infusion donor (not recorded which). It is not recorded whose cells these are; they may come from a transplant donor. CDR3 sequence (DNA): TGTGCCAGCAGCCTTATGACAGGAAACAATGAGCAGTTCTTC. Residues: CASSLMTGNNEQFF.